This TCR beta chain stems from a study of blood T cell repertoires in COVID-19 (dated by TCRdb to the early 2020s). About the full investigation: Samples from collaborators originated in the United States, Italy and Spain and spanned both the acute and convalescent phases of COVID-19. Samples came from the ongoing ImmuneRACE study (first 160 participants) plus 1,254 subjects from 6 global collaborators. The repertoires were made available in a free public database intended to serve as a resource for research on the immune response to SARS-CoV-2. Sample metadata almost always included a de-identified subject ID, COVID-19 status, age in years and sex. Where available, HLA class I and class II types were taken from metadata supplied by the sample provider and were not determined by assay-based typing. The material from the prospective study consisted of cDNA or gDNA derived from T cells, B-cell-depleted T cells, or PBMCs. Subjects who had been exposed to COVID-19, were actively infected with it, or had recovered from it provided the deeply sampled blood TCRbeta repertoires that made up the dataset. What the authors observed across the whole study: Clinical and demographic metadata were provided uncurated, with the amount varying by source and participant.

For this clone: Its antigen is not yet known. Base qualities are not recorded, but no much larger clone differs from it by a single base.

TCRbeta CDR3 regions were amplified from genomic DNA using the immunoSEQ Assay, a bias-controlled multiplex PCR. In the source study's methods: The number of nucleated cells in each sample was estimated from the amplification of reference gene primers within the assay. To quantify the absolute abundance of each unique TCRbeta CDR3 rearrangement, sequence reads were collapsed and filtered. Productive Simpson clonality was computed per sample as the square root of Simpson's diversity index over productive rearrangements. As stored in TCRdb, this immuneACCESS dataset retains in-frame rearrangements with V and J assigned. A fraction of the clones does not appear; measured against another copy, unresolved V genes explain less than half of the discrepancy, and the remainder lacks a known reason. Clone size and the V and J calls come from that table; the DNA yielded D and trimming. This sample gives roughly 290,000 clones in total; 70% to 90% of them show up just once. The top ten clonotypes cover approximately 4.2% of the sample.

V is cut by 3 bases and J by 6 bases, and the space between the germline ends is 9 bases. The CDR3 numbers 13 residues from cysteine through phenylalanine. Only the CDR3 DNA stays, 39 bases, in frame from base 1. Reading the germline V gene gives CDR1 MDHEN and CDR2 SYDVKM. Participants in the prospective study were enrolled through a virtual design, were aged 18 to 89 years, and lived in 20 to 30 United States geographic areas. To assign participants to cohorts, the prospective study relied on clinical history that participants themselves reported in a screening survey and a study questionnaire. Recovered participants in ImmuneRACE Cohort 3 were defined as having two consecutive negative NP/OP PCR tests, clearance from a healthcare professional, or resolution of symptoms. Mobile phlebotomists in the prospective study collected whole blood, serum and a nasopharyngeal or oropharyngeal swab from every participant. Over a roughly two-month period, participants in the prospective study had the option of providing additional blood draws and questionnaires. Before DNA extraction, blood samples from the prospective study were shipped at room temperature or frozen.

The sample consisted of PBMCs or T cells enriched from blood (not recorded which). The sequence was collected from a woman aged 25 to 39 who had recovered from COVID-19. The V gene is TRBV28 and the J gene is TRBJ2-1; no confident D gene assignment can be made. The CDR3 sequence is CASSFWSGNEQFF. The DNA reads as follows: TGTGCCAGCAGTTTCTGGAGTGGCAATGAGCAGTTCTTC.